This T cell receptor (beta chain) was obtained from a study of T cells in localized non-small cell lung cancer. General study findings and limits: Increased T cell density in blood showed an association with longer overall survival. Adjacent lung had a median about 57 of the 100 largest tumor clones.

Comments on this clone: Its specificity is not known.

V was pared by 2 bases and J by 4 bases, with 8 bases of the junction left unmatched. Germline assignment: CDR1 LNHNV and CDR2 YYDKDF (reference sequence). The CDR3 loop spans 18 amino acids. The assay was immunoSEQ multiplex PCR, and TCRdb's table has in-frame clones only and misses some. Here the sample spans about 78,000 clones, just under 85% being singletons. The chain recombines TRBV15 with TRBJ2-6; 10 nucleotides match TRBD1. The sequencing used peripheral blood, collected before any cancer treatment. The sequence was obtained from a man aged 40 to 70 with stage I lung adenocarcinoma. The CDR3 reads CATSRTRTGGTGANVLTF. The CDR3 bases are TGTGCCACCAGCAGAACCCGGACAGGGGGTACCGGGGCCAACGTCCTGACTTTC.